Listed here are 2 T cell receptor beta chains from one sample, sequenced in a study of blood T cell repertoires in COVID-19. Profiled with immunoSEQ multiplex PCR; TCRdb holds only in-frame clones, not every one. Of approximately 130,000 clones listed, around nine tenths are singletons. The specimen sequenced was peripheral blood. The receptors were gathered from a man aged 50-59 years with acute or convalescent COVID-19.

The rearrangement joins TRBV2 to TRBJ2-7; tentatively, D is TRBD2 (6 bases). CDR3 length: 15 amino acids. The V end was cut by 3 bases, the J end by 3 bases, with 15 bases between. Germline lookup yields CDR1 SNHLY and CDR2 FYNNEI. DNA of the CDR3: TGTGCCAGCAGTGATGGCGGGGCGCCCCGCTACGAGCAGTACTTC. This sequence encodes CASSDGGAPRYEQYF.

This clone occurred a few times. The J gene is TRBJ1-6, the V gene TRBV19; 9 bases match TRBD1. Trimming removed 6 bases from V and 5 bases from J; junction bases left unmatched: 5. Germline lookup yields CDR1 LNHDA and CDR2 SQIVND (reference sequence). The CDR3 totals 15 residues. CDR3 sequence reads: CASSNGQGNNSPLHF. The CDR3 nucleotides read TGTGCCAGTAGCAACGGACAGGGGAATAATTCACCCCTCCACTTT. The entire variable domain, with the rest obtained from reference TRBV19 and TRBJ1-6, is as follows: DGGITQSPKYLFRKEGQNVTLSCEQNLNHDAMYWYRQDPGQGLRLIYYSQIVNDFQKGDIAEGYSVSREKKESFPLTVTSAQKNPTAFYLCASSNGQGNNSPLHFGNGTRLTVT.